These 28 T cell receptor beta chains were all obtained from the same sample, sequenced in a study of control samples from healthy donors and cancer patients (dated by TCRdb to the early 2020s). Libraries were built with the immunoSEQ multiplex PCR assay. TCRdb mirrors the immuneACCESS table, restricted to in-frame sequences. Some clones are absent from its copies; in checked studies, under half trace to an unresolved V gene, and the reason for the others is unknown. In this sample the table shows 150,000 to 200,000 clones, roughly 92% of which occur a single time. The ten largest account for roughly 0.7% of the sample. Sequencing used blood. These receptors all stem from a woman aged 25 to 39 in good health.

The V and J genes are TRBV20-1 and TRBJ1-3, with D unresolved. CDR1 is DFQATT and CDR2 is SNEGSKA in the germline V gene (reference sequence). Between the trimmed V and J ends, which lost 4 bases and 4 bases, there was a span of 11 bases. The CDR3 spans 13 residues. The CDR3 nucleotides read TGCAGTGCTATTGACCAGGACGGAAACACCATATATTTT. Its translation: CSAIDQDGNTIYF.

V is TRBV11-3 and J is TRBJ2-2; perhaps TRBD1 as D (5 bases). Per germline, CDR1 SGHNT and CDR2 YENEEA. The length of the CDR3 is 14 residues. The V end lost 5 bases, the J end lost 5 bases, and 12 bases lay between the germline ends. The CDR3 loop is CASSKDIRTGELFF. The CDR3 nucleotides are TGTGCCAGCAGCAAGGACATAAGAACCGGGGAGCTGTTTTTT.

The chain couples TRBV4-1 to TRBJ2-1, with 12 bases identical to TRBD2. Germline-derived CDR1 and CDR2 are MGHRA and YSYEKL. Trimming cost V 3 bases and J 10 bases; bases outside gene matches: 13. The CDR3 sequence is 17 residues long. The CDR3 nucleotides are TGCGCCAGCAGCCACCCACCGGGGACTAGCGGGTTGGAAGAGCAGTTCTTC. It translates to CASSHPPGTSGLEEQFF.

The rearrangement links TRBV7-6 to TRBJ2-5, with D perhaps TRBD1 (5 bases). Germline values: CDR1 SGHVS, CDR2 FNYEAQ. The CDR3 is 15 amino acids. V lost 3 bases, J lost 2 bases, and 13 bases lay in between. CDR3 protein: CASSFSRTLQETQYF. CDR3 nucleotide sequence: TGTGCCAGCAGCTTTAGTAGGACACTGCAAGAGACCCAGTACTTC.

V and J are TRBV13 and TRBJ2-5; TRBD2 matches at 9 bases. The CDR3 totals 16 residues. J lost 4 bases, V lost 2 bases, and 8 bases had no gene match. Germline V CDR1 and CDR2: PRHDT, FYEKMQ (reference sequence). CDR3 sequence reads: CASSLMGGRARETQYF. The CDR3 nucleotides read TGTGCCAGCAGCTTAATGGGCGGGAGGGCTCGAGAGACCCAGTACTTC.

A single count supports this clone. This chain links TRBV5-1 with TRBJ2-7; 15 nucleotides match TRBD2. This CDR3 is built from 17 residues. J lost 5 bases, V lost 4 bases, and 10 bases had no gene match. The germline gives CDR1 SGHRS, CDR2 YFSETQ. The CDR3 is CASSPRTSGRAWDEQYF. The DNA for the CDR3 is TGCGCCAGCAGCCCAAGGACTAGCGGGAGGGCCTGGGACGAGCAGTACTTC.

The chain is built from TRBV5-8 and TRBJ2-7; D uncertain. The CDR3 contains 14 residues. V lost 3 bases, J lost 3 bases, and 13 bases lay in between. The germline V gene encodes CDR1 SGHTS and CDR2 YDEGEE. The CDR3 protein is CASSSDWEIYEQYF. CDR3 DNA sequence: TGTGCCAGCAGCTCCGATTGGGAAATCTACGAGCAGTACTTC.

The chain joins TRBV5-6 to TRBJ1-3, with 9 positions matching TRBD1. The CDR3 is 15 amino acids. Germline V gene data show CDR1 as SGHDT and CDR2 as YYEEEE. With V trimmed by 0 bases and J by 2 bases, 0 bases remained unmatched. The DNA of the CDR3 is TGTGCCAGCAGCTTGGACAGGGGGCCTGGAAACACCATATATTTT. Residues: CASSLDRGPGNTIYF.

In DNA form, the CDR3 reads TGTGCCAGCAGCCACGGACTTGGCGCTGAGCAGTTCTTC. The encoded protein is CASSHGLGAEQFF. This chain links TRBV6-5 with TRBJ2-1; a weak D match, TRBD2 (5 bases). Germline loops: CDR1 MNHEY, CDR2 SVGAGI. This CDR3 region has 13 residues. V lost 6 bases and J 9 bases, leaving 15 bases between the germline ends.

As to this clone: Different DNA sequences within this sample yield the same CDR3. The chain carries TRBV5-1 and TRBJ2-7, with D possibly TRBD1 on 6 matching bases. The ends were cut back, 0 bases at V and 6 bases at J, with 16 bases in the middle. From germline, CDR1 is SGHRS and CDR2 YFSETQ. The CDR3 is 15 residues long. CDR3 coding DNA: TGCGCCAGCAGCTTGGCAGAAGGGGGAACGGTCGAGCAGTACTTC. Translation gives CASSLAEGGTVEQYF.

This clone appeared once. The rearrangement uses TRBV7-8 and TRBJ2-7, with 8 bases identical to TRBD2. The V and J ends lost 4 bases and 6 bases, in that order; junction bases with no gene match: 14. Germline V gene lookup returns CDR1 SGHVS and CDR2 FQNEAQ. This CDR3 has 16 residues. CDR3 region: CASSWGFREGPSEQYF. The CDR3 DNA sequence: TGTGCCAGCAGCTGGGGCTTCCGGGAGGGCCCCTCCGAGCAGTACTTC.

CDR3 loop: CASSLDPGASGSREQFF. In DNA, the CDR3 is TGTGCCAGCAGCTTAGACCCCGGGGCTAGCGGGAGTCGTGAGCAGTTCTTC. The chain couples TRBV11-3 to TRBJ2-1; TRBD2 aligns across 10 bases. CDR1 and CDR2 from the germline V gene are SGHNT and YENEEA. This CDR3 is built from 17 residues. The J segment lost 9 bases and the V segment lost 0 bases, leaving 11 bases of the junction unmatched.

The chain uses TRBV12-5 and TRBJ1-1, with 9 nucleotides matching TRBD1. There are 17 residues in the CDR3. The V and J ends lost 4 bases and 4 bases, in that order; junction bases with no gene match: 13. Per the germline V gene, CDR1 is LGHNT and CDR2 is FRNRAP. CDR3 DNA: TGTGCTAGTGGTTCCACTGGACAGGGGAGAGGAGGCACTGAAGCTTTCTTT. Encoded protein: CASGSTGQGRGGTEAFF.

The V gene is TRBV9, the J gene TRBJ2-1; the D is unclear. Per the germline V gene, CDR1 is SGDLS and CDR2 is YYNGEE. CDR3 size: 13 residues. V gave up 4 bases and J gave up 7 bases, with 12 bases separating them. CDR3 protein: CASSPKGLNEQFF. DNA for the CDR3: TGTGCCAGCAGCCCAAAGGGCCTAAATGAGCAGTTCTTC.

The J gene is TRBJ1-4, the V gene TRBV2; D remains unclear. Trimming removed 3 bases at V and 5 bases at J, with 13 bases between. Per the germline V gene, CDR1 is SNHLY and CDR2 is FYNNEI. This CDR3 has 15 residues. CDR3 sequence (DNA): TGTGCCAGCAGTGAGGCTGGCAAACAGAATGAAAAACTGTTTTTT. Protein sequence: CASSEAGKQNEKLFF.

The chain combines TRBV3-1 (or the pseudogene TRBV3-2) with TRBJ2-7, with 7 bases identical to TRBD2. The germline CDR1 and CDR2 sequences are LGHDT and YNNKEL (reference sequence). Unmatched junction bases numbered 8, after V lost 4 bases and J lost 2 bases. The CDR3 runs to 15 residues. The CDR3: CASSLGGLVAYEQYF. As DNA, the CDR3 is TGTGCCAGCAGCCTGGGGGGGTTGGTAGCCTACGAGCAGTACTTC.

V gene TRBV6-6 combines with J gene TRBJ2-5; a possible D gene is TRBD2 (6 bases). Germline CDR1 reads MNHNY; CDR2 reads SVGAGI (reference sequence). The CDR3 covers 14 residues. The V end was cut by 6 bases, the J end by 2 bases, with 13 bases between. CDR3 sequence (DNA): TGTGCCAGCAGAGAACGACGGGAGCAAGAGACCCAGTACTTC. It yields the protein CASRERREQETQYF.

This clone occurred a few times. J is TRBJ1-1 and V is TRBV19, with unresolved D. The CDR3 is made up of 13 amino acids. CDR1 LNHDA and CDR2 SQIVND come from the germline V gene (reference sequence). The V and J ends lost 5 bases and 2 bases respectively, with 9 bases between them. The DNA of the CDR3 is TGTGCCAGTAGTCGGCAGGCTAACACTGAAGCTTTCTTT. The encoded protein is CASSRQANTEAFF.

The chain combines TRBV28 with TRBJ1-2; tentative D call: TRBD1 (5 bases). There are 16 residues in the CDR3. CDR1 is MDHEN, CDR2 SYDVKM, per germline. Trimming stripped 5 bases from V and 3 bases from J, with 19 bases between. DNA for the CDR3: TGTGCCAGCAGTCCCCCGGCAGGGTGGGGTGACTATGGCTACACCTTC. Translation gives CASSPPAGWGDYGYTF.

The chain is built from TRBV6-5 and TRBJ2-5; D may be TRBD1 (5 bases). Germline values: CDR1 MNHEY, CDR2 SVGAGI. The CDR3 length is 14 residues. The V gene lost 3 bases and the J gene lost 7 bases, with 15 bases spanning the gap. The chain's CDR3 is CASSYLEGAGTQYF. The DNA of the CDR3 is TGTGCCAGCAGTTATTTGGAAGGGGCAGGGACCCAGTACTTC.

This chain joins TRBV5-6 and TRBJ2-7; a possible D gene is TRBD2 (5 bases). Germline loops: CDR1 SGHDT, CDR2 YYEEEE. This CDR3 has 12 amino acids. V was clipped by 1 base and J by 4 bases, with 6 bases between them. The CDR3 loop reads CASSLRGYEQYF. In nucleotides, the CDR3 is TGTGCCAGCAGCTTGCGGGGATACGAGCAGTACTTC.

This sequence joins TRBV9 and TRBJ2-2; 10 bases line up with TRBD1. The CDR3 covers 15 residues. Trimming removed 4 bases from V and 4 bases from J; junction bases left unmatched: 4. Germline V CDR1 and CDR2: SGDLS, YYNGEE. CDR3 in amino acids: CASSQGQGPTGELFF. The CDR3 region has the DNA TGTGCCAGCAGCCAGGGACAGGGGCCCACCGGGGAGCTGTTTTTT. The full variable domain, rest sourced from reference TRBV9 and TRBJ2-2, is DSGVTQTPKHLITATGQRVTLRCSPRSGDLSVYWYQQSLDQGLQFLIQYYNGEERAKGNILERFSAQQFPDLHSELNLSSLELGDSALYFCASSQGQGPTGELFFGEGSRLTVL.

The chain employs TRBV4-1 and TRBJ2-5, with D uncertain. There are 13 residues in the CDR3. The V end lost 2 bases, the J end lost 0 bases, and 4 bases lay between the germline ends. Per germline, CDR1 MGHRA and CDR2 YSYEKL. The CDR3 DNA reads as TGCGCCAGCAGCCAACCCTACCAAGAGACCCAGTACTTC. Its translation is CASSQPYQETQYF.

The chain combines TRBV24-1 with TRBJ2-5; tentative D call: TRBD2 (6 bases). CDR1 KGHDR and CDR2 SFDVKD come from the germline V gene. Trimming took 5 bases from V and 1 from J, leaving 16 bases between them. The CDR3 covers 16 residues. As DNA, the CDR3 is TGTGCCACCAGTGCTTCCATAGGGACTGCCCAAGAGACCCAGTACTTC. It yields the protein CATSASIGTAQETQYF.

This CDR3 is CASSWGYSGAHTDTQYF. As DNA, the CDR3 is TGTGCCAGCAGCTGGGGGTATAGCGGGGCCCACACAGATACGCAGTATTTT. The J gene is TRBJ2-3, the V gene TRBV7-6, with 8 bases aligning to TRBD2. The trim removed 4 bases at V and 2 bases at J, leaving 11 bases unmatched. Germline V CDR1 and CDR2: SGHVS, FNYEAQ. This CDR3 contains 17 residues.

This CDR3 is CASSKDRAIRPPEAFF. The CDR3 nucleotides read TGTGCCAGCAGTAAGGACAGGGCCATAAGGCCGCCTGAAGCTTTCTTT. This chain joins TRBV6-2 or TRBV6-3 and TRBJ1-1, with 8 bases fitting TRBD1. The germline gives CDR1 MNHEY, CDR2 SVGEGT. This CDR3 has 16 residues. The V and J ends lost 5 bases and 6 bases, in that order; junction bases with no gene match: 14.

J is TRBJ1-1 and V is TRBV30; no reliable D call. Trimming left V 3 bases short and J 1 base short, with 3 bases between. Per germline, CDR1 GTSNPN and CDR2 SVGIG (reference sequence). The CDR3 is 11 residues long. In nucleotides, the CDR3 is TGTGCCTGGAGACAGAACACTGAAGCTTTCTTT. The encoded protein is CAWRQNTEAFF.

This clone was observed a single time. The rearrangement uses TRBV4-1 and TRBJ1-1; D is possibly TRBD1 (5 bases). In germline, CDR1 is MGHRA, CDR2 YSYEKL. This CDR3 region has 13 residues. V was trimmed by 0 bases and J by 5 bases, leaving 7 bases between them. The CDR3 reads CASSQDRGTEAFF. The CDR3, as DNA: TGCGCCAGCAGCCAAGATAGGGGTACTGAAGCTTTCTTT.